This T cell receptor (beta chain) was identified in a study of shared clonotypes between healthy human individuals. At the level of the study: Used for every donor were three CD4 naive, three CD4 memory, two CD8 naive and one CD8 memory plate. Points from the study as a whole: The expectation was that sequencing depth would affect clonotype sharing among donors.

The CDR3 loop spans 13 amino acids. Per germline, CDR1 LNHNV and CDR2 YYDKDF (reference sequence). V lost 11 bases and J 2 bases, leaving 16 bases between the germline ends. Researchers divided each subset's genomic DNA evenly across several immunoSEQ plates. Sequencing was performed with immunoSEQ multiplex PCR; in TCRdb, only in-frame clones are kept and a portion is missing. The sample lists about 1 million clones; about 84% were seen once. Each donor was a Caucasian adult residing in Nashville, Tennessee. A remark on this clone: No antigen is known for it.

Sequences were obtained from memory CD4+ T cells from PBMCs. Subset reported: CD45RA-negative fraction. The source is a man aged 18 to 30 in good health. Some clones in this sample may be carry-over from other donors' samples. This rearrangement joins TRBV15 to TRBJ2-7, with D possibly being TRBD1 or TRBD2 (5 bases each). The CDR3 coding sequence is TGTGCCCCGAGGGGTGTCTCCCCCTACGAGCAGTACTTC. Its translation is CAPRGVSPYEQYF.